These T cell receptor beta chains were read from a single sample in a study of cytomegalovirus exposure and HLA in healthy donors. The table came from immunoSEQ multiplex PCR; TCRdb's copy has only in-frame clones and leaves some out. Of 200,000 to 250,000 clones listed, 82% are singletons. Input material: PBMCs. These receptors were obtained from a woman aged 40 to 50 in good health and CMV-seropositive. CDR3s include the opening cysteine and the closing phenylalanine or tryptophan. Fields, in order: V gene, clone size, D gene, J gene, CDR3 protein, CDR3 DNA. The D gene is left open where the match is weak. Clone size is shown for a subset of rows, as once, few, many or a class of expanded clone.

v_call: TRBV5-5
clone_size: -
d_call: TRBD2
j_call: TRBJ2-7
cdr3_aa: CASSFLAGDSYEQYF
cdr3_nt: TGTGCCAGCAGTTTTCTAGCGGGAGACTCCTACGAGCAGTACTTC

v_call: TRBV10-3
clone_size: -
d_call: -
j_call: TRBJ1-1
cdr3_aa: CAISPGGLTEAFF
cdr3_nt: TGTGCCATCAGTCCCGGTGGACTCACTGAAGCTTTCTTT

v_call: TRBV7-2
clone_size: -
d_call: -
j_call: TRBJ1-1
cdr3_aa: CASAPQKNTEAFF
cdr3_nt: TGTGCCAGCGCACCCCAGAAGAATACTGAAGCTTTCTTT

v_call: TRBV14
clone_size: -
d_call: TRBD1
j_call: TRBJ2-1
cdr3_aa: CASSQDRTGFDEQFF
cdr3_nt: TGTGCCAGCAGCCAAGATAGGACAGGGTTCGATGAGCAGTTCTTC

v_call: TRBV10-2
clone_size: -
d_call: TRBD2
j_call: TRBJ2-1
cdr3_aa: CASILAGGGEQFF
cdr3_nt: TGCGCCAGTATTCTAGCGGGAGGGGGTGAGCAGTTCTTC

v_call: TRBV7-2
clone_size: -
d_call: -
j_call: TRBJ2-2
cdr3_aa: CASSSGINTGELFF
cdr3_nt: TGTGCCAGCAGCTCCGGGATTAACACCGGGGAGCTGTTTTTT

v_call: TRBV10-3
clone_size: -
d_call: TRBD1
j_call: TRBJ2-1
cdr3_aa: CAISVPDGQGARSLYNEQFF
cdr3_nt: TGTGCCATCAGTGTACCAGACGGACAGGGGGCGAGAAGCCTATACAATGAGCAGTTCTTC

v_call: TRBV30
clone_size: -
d_call: -
j_call: TRBJ1-1
cdr3_aa: CAWSPIQYAEAFF
cdr3_nt: TGTGCCTGGAGTCCAATACAGTACGCTGAAGCTTTCTTT

v_call: TRBV30
clone_size: -
d_call: -
j_call: TRBJ2-2
cdr3_aa: CAWTRGTGELFF
cdr3_nt: TGTGCCTGGACCCGCGGCACCGGGGAGCTGTTTTTT

v_call: TRBV6-5
clone_size: -
d_call: TRBD1
j_call: TRBJ1-2
cdr3_aa: CASSPDRAYGYTF
cdr3_nt: TGTGCCAGCAGTCCGGACAGGGCCTATGGCTACACCTTC

v_call: TRBV9
clone_size: -
d_call: TRBD1
j_call: TRBJ2-2
cdr3_aa: CASSRQGAGELFF
cdr3_nt: TGTGCCAGCAGCCGACAGGGGGCTGGGGAGCTGTTTTTT

v_call: TRBV7-2
clone_size: -
d_call: TRBD2
j_call: TRBJ2-1
cdr3_aa: CASSLAGTSDNEQFF
cdr3_nt: TGTGCCAGCAGCTTAGCCGGGACTAGCGACAATGAGCAGTTCTTC

v_call: TRBV30
clone_size: -
d_call: -
j_call: TRBJ1-2
cdr3_aa: CVWSAGTNYGYTF
cdr3_nt: TGTGTCTGGAGTGCTGGCACAAACTATGGCTACACCTTC

v_call: TRBV7-3
clone_size: -
d_call: TRBD2
j_call: TRBJ2-2
cdr3_aa: CASSRTSGANTGELFF
cdr3_nt: TGTGCCAGCAGCCGGACTAGCGGGGCGAACACCGGGGAGCTGTTTTTT

v_call: TRBV14
clone_size: -
d_call: -
j_call: TRBJ2-7
cdr3_aa: CASSQAESGYYEQYF
cdr3_nt: TGTGCCAGCAGCCAAGCTGAAAGCGGCTATTACGAGCAGTACTTC

v_call: TRBV19
clone_size: -
d_call: -
j_call: TRBJ2-6
cdr3_aa: CASSILAGGANVLTF
cdr3_nt: TGTGCCAGTAGTATCTTGGCTGGTGGGGCCAACGTCCTGACTTTC

v_call: TRBV2
clone_size: few
d_call: TRBD1
j_call: TRBJ1-2
cdr3_aa: CASSEAPGTASGYTF
cdr3_nt: TGTGCCAGCAGTGAAGCCCCCGGGACAGCCTCCGGCTACACCTTC